This T cell receptor beta chain derives from a study of T-cell reconstitution after alpha-beta-depleted transplantation in children. Findings and caveats of the study: The study traced high day-60 TCRbeta diversity in some patients to surviving recipient T cells and thymic progenitors. Among T cells one year after transplant, newly produced cells accounted for most counts and diversity. There were reportedly several hundred expanded graft clones from which alpha-beta T cells came about two months after transplant.

This clonotype was found many times. Its antigen remains unknown. A library of TCRbeta sequences, prepared with unique molecular identifiers, was generated. TCRdb analysed the PCR reads with MiXCR anew, one entry per CDR3 protein. Among roughly 100,000 distinct CDR3 sequences listed, about 6.8% were seen once. This clonotype was obtained from a boy under 10 years old with acute lymphoblastic leukemia, due to receive a stem cell transplant. Sequencing used PBMCs, obtained before TCRalphabeta/CD19-depleted stem cell transplant.

The CDR3 protein is CASSPRHSPGPYNEQFF. CDR3 bases: TGTGCCAGCAGCCCCCGACATTCCCCGGGACCCTACAATGAGCAGTTCTTC. The gene calls are TRBV3-1 and TRBJ2-1; possibly TRBD1 or TRBD2 for D (5 bases each). The ends were cut back, 4 bases at V and 2 bases at J, with 18 bases in the middle. CDR3 length: 17 amino acids. Germline V gene sequence: CDR1 LGHDT, CDR2 YNNKEL (reference sequence).